This T cell receptor beta chain emerged from a study of T cell changes during pregnancy in multiple sclerosis. The assay was immunoSEQ multiplex PCR, and TCRdb's table has in-frame clones only and misses some. The sample carries 30,000 to 40,000 clones, over 80% recorded once. In this sample, this clone turned up a few times. The CDR3 runs to 16 residues. V lost 4 bases and J lost 1, with 16 bases in between. CDR1 and CDR2 (germline): LGHNA, YNFKEQ. Sequenced material: CD4+ T cells from peripheral blood mononuclear cells, taken in the third trimester of pregnancy. This TCR was recovered from a female donor in good health, enrolled as a control in a pregnancy study. The chain links TRBV4-2 to TRBJ1-1; a possible D gene is TRBD1 (6 bases). CDR3 amino acids: CASSLMAVGGNTEAFF. CDR3 nucleotides: TGTGCCAGCAGCCTAATGGCCGTAGGGGGGAACACTGAAGCTTTCTTT.